This paragraph reports one T cell receptor beta chain. The table came from immunoSEQ multiplex PCR; TCRdb's copy has only in-frame clones and leaves some out. The repertoire has 80,000 to 100,000 clones, 75% to 85% of them found once; the top ten carry around 22%. V lost 7 bases and J lost 2, with 11 bases in between. The CDR3 loop spans 14 amino acids. Germline V gene lookup returns CDR1 PRHDT and CDR2 FYEKMQ (reference sequence). The sample comes from a study of blood T cell repertoires in COVID-19. Study-level information: Samples representing acute and convalescent COVID-19 were sourced from the United States, Italy and Spain. Sample material is recorded as cDNA or gDNA derived from T cells, B-cell-depleted T cells, or PBMCs.

The sequencing sample was made of peripheral blood. The rearrangement uses TRBV13 and TRBJ1-4, with TRBD1 as a possible D gene (6 bases). This receptor was obtained from a man aged 65 to 79 with acute or convalescent COVID-19. Here the CDR3 reads CASNVQGTNEKLFF. The CDR3 coding sequence is TGTGCCAGCAACGTACAGGGCACTAATGAAAAACTGTTTTTT.